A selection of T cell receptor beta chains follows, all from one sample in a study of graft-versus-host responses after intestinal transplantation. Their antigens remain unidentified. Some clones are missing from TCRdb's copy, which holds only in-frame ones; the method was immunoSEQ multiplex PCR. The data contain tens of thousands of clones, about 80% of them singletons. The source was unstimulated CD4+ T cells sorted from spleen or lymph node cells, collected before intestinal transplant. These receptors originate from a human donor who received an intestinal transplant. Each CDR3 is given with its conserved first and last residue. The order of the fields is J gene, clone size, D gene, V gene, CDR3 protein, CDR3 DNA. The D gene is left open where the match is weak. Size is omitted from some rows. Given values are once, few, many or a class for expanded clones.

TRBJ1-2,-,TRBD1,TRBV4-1,CASSQDLGQGYGYTF,TGCGCCAGCAGCCAAGATCTGGGACAGGGCTATGGCTACACCTTC
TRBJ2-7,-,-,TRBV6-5,CASRSSYEQYF,TGTGCCAGCAGGAGCTCCTACGAGCAGTACTTC
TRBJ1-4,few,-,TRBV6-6,CASSFPGGTNEKLFF,TGTGCCAGCAGTTTCCCGGGGGGAACTAATGAAAAACTGTTTTTT
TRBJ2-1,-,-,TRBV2,CASSERTEQFF,TGTGCCAGCAGTGAGCGAACTGAGCAGTTCTTC
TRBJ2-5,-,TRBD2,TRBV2,CASSEYRLAGGLQETQYF,TGTGCCAGCAGTGAATACCGACTAGCGGGGGGTCTGCAGGAGACCCAGTACTTC
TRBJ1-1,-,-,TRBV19,CASSGSRNTEAFF,TGTGCCAGTAGTGGGTCCAGGAACACTGAAGCTTTCTTT
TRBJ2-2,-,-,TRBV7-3,CASSSSGTLTGELFF,TGTGCCAGCAGTTCTTCCGGGACTTTAACCGGGGAGCTGTTTTTT
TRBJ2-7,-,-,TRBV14,CASSRKWGSRSYEQYF,TGTGCCAGCAGCCGGAAGTGGGGGAGTAGGTCCTACGAGCAGTACTTC
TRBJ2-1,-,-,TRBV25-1,CASTGLHNEQFF,TGTGCCAGCACGGGACTTCACAATGAGCAGTTCTTC
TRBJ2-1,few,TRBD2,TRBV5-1,CASSPAGVGYDEQFF,TGCGCCAGCAGCCCAGCGGGAGTAGGATACGATGAGCAGTTCTTC
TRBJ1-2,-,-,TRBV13,CASSLMGNGYTF,TGTGCCAGCAGCTTAATGGGGAATGGCTACACCTTC
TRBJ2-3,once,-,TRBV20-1,CSAGMRDTQYF,TGCAGTGCTGGCATGAGGGATACGCAGTATTTT
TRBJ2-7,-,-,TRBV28,CASSLIRGGGEQYF,TGTGCCAGCAGTTTAATCAGAGGGGGGGGCGAGCAGTACTTC
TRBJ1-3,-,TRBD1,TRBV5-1,CASSLDRGPGNTIYF,TGCGCCAGCAGCTTGGACAGGGGGCCGGGAAACACCATATATTTT
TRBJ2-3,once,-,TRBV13,CASSLSQTRFSDTQYF,TGTGCCAGCAGCTTATCCCAGACTAGATTTTCAGATACGCAGTATTTT
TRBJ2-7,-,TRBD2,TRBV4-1,CASSPGLLAGASYEQYF,TGCGCCAGCAGCCCGGGACTACTAGCGGGGGCTTCCTACGAGCAGTACTTC
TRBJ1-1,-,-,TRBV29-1,CSVEEKVGTLNTEAFF,TGCAGCGTTGAAGAAAAGGTCGGGACGTTGAACACTGAAGCTTTCTTT
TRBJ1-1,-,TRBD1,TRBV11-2,CASSRTGGLPMNTEAFF,TGTGCCAGCTCGAGGACAGGGGGCCTTCCCATGAACACTGAAGCTTTCTTT
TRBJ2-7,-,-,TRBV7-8,CASSLGVYEQYF,TGTGCCAGCAGCTTAGGAGTCTACGAGCAGTACTTC
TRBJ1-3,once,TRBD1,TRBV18,CASSPIQGKSGNTIYF,TGTGCCAGCTCGCCCATACAGGGGAAGTCTGGAAACACCATATATTTT
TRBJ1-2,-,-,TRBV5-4,CASSLAANYGYTF,TGTGCCAGCAGCTTGGCAGCTAACTATGGCTACACCTTC
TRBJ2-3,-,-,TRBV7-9,CASSFPSQRTQYF,TGTGCCAGCAGCTTCCCCTCACAGAGGACGCAGTATTTT
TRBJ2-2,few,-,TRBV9,CASSVGGGIVGELFF,TGTGCCAGCAGCGTAGGGGGCGGGATAGTCGGGGAGCTGTTTTTT
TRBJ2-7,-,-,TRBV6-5,CASSYSLGYEQYF,TGTGCCAGCAGTTACTCCCTGGGCTACGAGCAGTACTTC
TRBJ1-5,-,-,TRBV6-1,CASSPMENQPQHF,TGTGCCAGCAGTCCCATGGAGAACCAGCCCCAGCATTTT
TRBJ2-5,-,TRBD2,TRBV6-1,CASSNSGQPWETQYF,TGTGCCAGCAGCAATAGCGGGCAGCCTTGGGAGACCCAGTACTTC
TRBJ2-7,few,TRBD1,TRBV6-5,CASSRTGAYEQYF,TGTGCCAGCAGTCGGACAGGCGCCTACGAGCAGTACTTC
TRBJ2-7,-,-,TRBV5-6,CASSLEGLAAYEQYF,TGTGCCAGCAGCTTGGAAGGGTTGGCAGCCTACGAGCAGTACTTC
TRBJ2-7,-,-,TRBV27,CASSFNIGGEQYF,TGTGCCAGCAGTTTCAATATCGGAGGGGAGCAGTACTTC
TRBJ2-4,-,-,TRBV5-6,CASSLKGAKNIQYF,TGTGCCAGCAGCCTCAAAGGGGCCAAAAACATTCAGTACTTC
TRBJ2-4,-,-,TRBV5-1,CASSLEAGLAKNIQYF,TGCGCCAGCAGCTTGGAGGCGGGGCTAGCCAAAAACATTCAGTACTTC
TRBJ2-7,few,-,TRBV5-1,CASSLAPGHLYEQYF,TGCGCCAGCAGCCTGGCCCCGGGACACCTCTACGAGCAGTACTTC
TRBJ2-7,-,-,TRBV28,CASSQTGGNSYEQYF,TGTGCCAGCAGCCAGACAGGCGGTAACTCCTACGAGCAGTACTTC
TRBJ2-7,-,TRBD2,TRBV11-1,CASSWTSGRASEQYF,TGTGCCAGCAGCTGGACTAGCGGGAGGGCCTCCGAGCAGTACTTC
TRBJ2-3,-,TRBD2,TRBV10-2,CASSETSGRGDTQYF,TGCGCCAGCAGTGAGACTAGCGGGAGGGGGGATACGCAGTATTTT
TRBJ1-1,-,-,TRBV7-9,CASSAGRENTEAFF,TGTGCCAGCAGCGCGGGCCGGGAGAACACTGAAGCTTTCTTT
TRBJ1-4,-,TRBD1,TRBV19,CASRNRGRKEKLFF,TGTGCCAGTAGGAACAGGGGGAGAAAGGAAAAACTGTTTTTT
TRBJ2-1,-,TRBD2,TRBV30,CAWSWVAGVNEQFF,TGTGCCTGGAGTTGGGTAGCGGGAGTCAATGAGCAGTTCTTC
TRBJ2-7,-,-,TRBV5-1,CASSLEPLEPYNEQYF,TGCGCCAGCAGCTTGGAGCCTTTGGAGCCTTATAACGAGCAGTACTTC
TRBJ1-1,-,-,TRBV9,CASSVGPPFTEAFF,TGTGCCAGCAGCGTAGGCCCGCCGTTCACTGAAGCTTTCTTT
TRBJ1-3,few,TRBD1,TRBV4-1,CASSRTGQGTGNTIYF,TGCGCCAGCAGCCGTACGGGACAGGGGACTGGAAACACCATATATTTT
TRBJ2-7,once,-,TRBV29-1,CSVEGSYDEQYF,TGCAGCGTTGAAGGATCCTACGACGAGCAGTACTTC
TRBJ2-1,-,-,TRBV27,CASSPTHGINEQFF,TGTGCCAGCAGTCCAACGCACGGGATCAATGAGCAGTTCTTC
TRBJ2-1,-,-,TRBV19,CASTRWAGTYNEQFF,TGTGCCAGTACCCGATGGGCAGGGACCTACAATGAGCAGTTCTTC
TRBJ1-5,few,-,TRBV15,CATSRWTPSLSQPQHF,TGTGCCACCAGCCGCTGGACACCCTCGTTATCTCAGCCCCAGCATTTT
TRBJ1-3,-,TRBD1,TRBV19,CASTPMGTGRSGNTIYF,TGTGCCAGTACCCCCATGGGGACAGGCCGCTCTGGAAACACCATATATTTT
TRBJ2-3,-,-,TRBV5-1,CASSLDQGPTSTDTQYF,TGCGCCAGCAGCTTGGATCAGGGACCAACTAGCACAGATACGCAGTATTTT
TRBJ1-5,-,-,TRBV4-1,CASSQVGGNQPQHF,TGCGCCAGCAGCCAAGTGGGTGGAAATCAGCCCCAGCATTTT
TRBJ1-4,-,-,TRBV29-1,CSVAEGQGFNEKLFF,TGCAGCGTTGCTGAGGGTCAGGGCTTTAATGAAAAACTGTTTTTT
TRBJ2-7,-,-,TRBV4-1,CASSQGSSRGFVYEQYF,TGCGCCAGCAGCCAGGGGTCGTCCAGGGGTTTTGTCTACGAGCAGTACTTC
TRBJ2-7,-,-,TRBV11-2,CASSLGRGLGEQYF,TGTGCCAGCAGCTTAGGTCGGGGACTTGGGGAGCAGTACTTC
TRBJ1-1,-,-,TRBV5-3,CARSLGGNTEAFF,TGTGCCAGAAGCTTGGGAGGGAACACTGAAGCTTTCTTT